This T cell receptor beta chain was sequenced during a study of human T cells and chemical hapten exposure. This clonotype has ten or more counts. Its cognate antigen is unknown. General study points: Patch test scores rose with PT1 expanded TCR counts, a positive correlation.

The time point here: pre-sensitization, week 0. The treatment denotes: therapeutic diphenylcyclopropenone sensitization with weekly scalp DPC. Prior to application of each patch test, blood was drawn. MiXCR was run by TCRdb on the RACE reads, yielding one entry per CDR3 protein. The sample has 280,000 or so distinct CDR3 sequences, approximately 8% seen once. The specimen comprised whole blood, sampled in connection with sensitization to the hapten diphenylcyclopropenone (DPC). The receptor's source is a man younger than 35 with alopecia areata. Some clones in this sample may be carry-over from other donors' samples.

The CDR3 reads CASSQEKGAYEQYF. The CDR3, as DNA: TGTGCCAGCAGCCAAGAGAAGGGAGCCTACGAGCAGTACTTC. The V call is TRBV4-2, the J call TRBJ2-7, with TRBD2 as a possible D gene (5 bases). Germline values: CDR1 LGHNA, CDR2 YNFKEQ. V was cut by 0 bases and J by 2 bases, with 8 bases left in between. The CDR3 sequence is 14 residues long.